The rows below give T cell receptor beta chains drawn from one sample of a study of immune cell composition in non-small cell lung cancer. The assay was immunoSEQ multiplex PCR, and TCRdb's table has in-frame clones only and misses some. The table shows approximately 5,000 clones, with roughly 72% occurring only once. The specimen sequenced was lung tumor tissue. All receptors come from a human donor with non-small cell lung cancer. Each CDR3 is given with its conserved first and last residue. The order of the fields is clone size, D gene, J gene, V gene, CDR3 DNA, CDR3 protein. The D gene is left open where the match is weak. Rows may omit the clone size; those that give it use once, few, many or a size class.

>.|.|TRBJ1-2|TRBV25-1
TGTGCCAGCAGTGAATTTGGGCCGCTCGGGGGTGGCTACACCTTC
CASSEFGPLGGGYTF
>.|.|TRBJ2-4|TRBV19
TGTGCCAGCGGGACAACAATTCAGTACTTC
CASGTTIQYF
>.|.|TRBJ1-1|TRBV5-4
TGTGCCAGCAGCTCCCAACTCGCCACTGAAGCTTTCTTT
CASSSQLATEAFF
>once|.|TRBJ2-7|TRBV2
TGTGCCAGCAGCCAACAGGGTTACGAGCAGTACTTC
CASSQQGYEQYF
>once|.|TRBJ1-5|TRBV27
TGTGCCAGCAGTTTATCTCGCGGGGGCGATCAGCCCCAGCATTTT
CASSLSRGGDQPQHF
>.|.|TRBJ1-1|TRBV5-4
TGTGCCAGCAGCCGTGACAGGTCGGGAGCTTTCTTT
CASSRDRSGAFF
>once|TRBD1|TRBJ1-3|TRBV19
TGTGCCAGTAGTATCTTCGCAGGGGGGTCTGGAAACACCATATATTTT
CASSIFAGGSGNTIYF
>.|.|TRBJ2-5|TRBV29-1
TGCAGCGTCGAGGGCGCCTGGACAGACATCCAAGAGACCCAGTACTTC
CSVEGAWTDIQETQYF
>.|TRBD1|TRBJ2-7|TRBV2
TGTGCCAGCAGAGGGACAGGGCCCACCTACGAGCAGTACTTC
CASRGTGPTYEQYF
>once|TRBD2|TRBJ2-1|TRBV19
TGTGCCAGTAGTGTTATTGGACTAGCGGAAAGGAATGAGCAGTTCTTC
CASSVIGLAERNEQFF
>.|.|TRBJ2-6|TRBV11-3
TGTGCCAGCAGCTCCGGGGTTTCCTCTGGGGCCAACGTCCTGACTTTC
CASSSGVSSGANVLTF
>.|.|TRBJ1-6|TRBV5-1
TGCGCCAGCAGCTTGTTACAGAGCTCCTATAATTCACCCCTCCACTTT
CASSLLQSSYNSPLHF
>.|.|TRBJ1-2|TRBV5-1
TGCGCCAGCAGTTCAGGGGATTCAGGGTTCAAGGGCTACACCTTC
CASSSGDSGFKGYTF
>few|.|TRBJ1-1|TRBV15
TGTGCCACCAGCCTATTTATCAGGGCCGAAGCTTTCTTT
CATSLFIRAEAFF
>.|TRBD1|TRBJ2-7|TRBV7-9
TGTGCCAGCAGCTTAGTCTCAGGGGGCGAGTACGAGCAGTACTTC
CASSLVSGGEYEQYF
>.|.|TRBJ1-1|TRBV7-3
TGTGCCAGCAGCCCAGACGGGTCTAGTAACACTGAAGCTTTCTTT
CASSPDGSSNTEAFF
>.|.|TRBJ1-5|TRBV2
TGTGCCAGCAGTTCCCCAGGTGGGGGCGGCAATCAGCCCCAGCATTTT
CASSSPGGGGNQPQHF
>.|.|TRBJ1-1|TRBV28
TGTGCCAGCAGTTTCCGCAGGGAAGCTTTCTTT
CASSFRREAFF
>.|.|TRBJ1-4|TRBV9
TGTGCCAGCAGCGTGGGGGGATGGAAGGAAAAACTGTTTTTT
CASSVGGWKEKLFF
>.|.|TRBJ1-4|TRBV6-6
TGTGCCAGCAGTTCCGCAGGGGTGCCTAATGAAAAACTGTTTTTT
CASSSAGVPNEKLFF
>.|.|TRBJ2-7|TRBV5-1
TGCGCCAGCAGCTTGTCACAGGGAAGGTCCTACGAGCAGTACTTC
CASSLSQGRSYEQYF
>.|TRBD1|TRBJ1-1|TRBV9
TGTGCCAGCAGCGTTGGGACAGCCTCAAACACTGAAGCTTTCTTT
CASSVGTASNTEAFF
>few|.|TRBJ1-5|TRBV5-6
TGTGCCAGCAGCTTCGAGAATCAGCCCCAGCATTTT
CASSFENQPQHF
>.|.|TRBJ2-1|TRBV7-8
TGTGCCAGCAGCTTAGAGGCAGCACGGGATGAGCAGTTCTTC
CASSLEAARDEQFF
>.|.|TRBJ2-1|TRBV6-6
TGTGCCAGCAGTTCCTCGCCCCAGGGGTTGTACAATGAGCAGTTCTTC
CASSSSPQGLYNEQFF
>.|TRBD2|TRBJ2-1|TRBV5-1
TGCGCCAGCAGTAAGAGGAGAGCGGGAGGAGACGAGCAGTTCTTC
CASSKRRAGGDEQFF
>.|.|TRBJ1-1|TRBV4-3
TGCGCCAGCAGCCAAGCGGGAACTGAAGCTTTCTTT
CASSQAGTEAFF
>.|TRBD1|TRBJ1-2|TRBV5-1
TGCGCCAGCAGCTTCCGACAGGGAGCTAACTATGGCTACACCTTC
CASSFRQGANYGYTF
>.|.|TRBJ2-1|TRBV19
TGTGCCAGTAGTATAGAGGCTTTTTATGAGCAGTTCTTC
CASSIEAFYEQFF
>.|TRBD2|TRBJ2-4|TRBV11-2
TGTGCCAGCAGCTTAGATGGGCGCGGGGGCATTCAGTACTTC
CASSLDGRGGIQYF
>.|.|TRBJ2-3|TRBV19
TGTGCCAGTAGCCTGACAGATACGCAGTATTTT
CASSLTDTQYF
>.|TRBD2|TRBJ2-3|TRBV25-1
TGTGCCAGCAGTGAATTTAGCGGGAGCGGGGCAGATACGCAGTATTTT
CASSEFSGSGADTQYF
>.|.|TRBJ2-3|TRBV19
TGTGCCAGTAGTTCGTATACAGATACGCAGTATTTT
CASSSYTDTQYF
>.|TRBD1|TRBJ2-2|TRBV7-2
TGTGCCAGCAGCTCTTGGACAGGGGTAAACACCGGGGAGCTGTTTTTT
CASSSWTGVNTGELFF
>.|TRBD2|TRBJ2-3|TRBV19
TGTGCCAGTAGTATCGGACTAGCGGATACGCAGTATTTT
CASSIGLADTQYF
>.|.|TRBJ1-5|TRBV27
TGTGCCAGCAGGGGAGGGAATAGCAATCAGCCCCAGCATTTT
CASRGGNSNQPQHF
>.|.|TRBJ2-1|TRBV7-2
TGTGCCAGCAGCCCCCGTGCGGGATTCTCCTACAATGAGCAGTTCTTC
CASSPRAGFSYNEQFF
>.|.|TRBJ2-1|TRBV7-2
TGTGCCAGCAGCCCAGGGGAACCTTACAATGAGCAGTTCTTC
CASSPGEPYNEQFF
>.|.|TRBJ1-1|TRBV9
TGTGCCAGCAGCAATAGCGGACGGACGAACACTGAAGCTTTCTTT
CASSNSGRTNTEAFF
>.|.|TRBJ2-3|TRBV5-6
TGTGCCAGCAGCTTGAGTACTGGCACAGATACGCAGTATTTT
CASSLSTGTDTQYF
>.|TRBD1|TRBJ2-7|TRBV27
TGTGCCAGCAGTAAGACAGGGGTCGGGTACGAGCAGTACTTC
CASSKTGVGYEQYF
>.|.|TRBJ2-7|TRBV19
TGTGCCAGTAGCCGATTGCAGACGGGTTCCTACGAGCAGTACTTC
CASSRLQTGSYEQYF
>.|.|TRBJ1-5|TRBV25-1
TGTGCCAGCAGTGGGGGGGAGGGGCCCCAGCATTTT
CASSGGEGPQHF
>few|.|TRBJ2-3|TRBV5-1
TGCGCCAGCAGCCCCACTGGGACTTCGCCAGATACGCAGTATTTT
CASSPTGTSPDTQYF
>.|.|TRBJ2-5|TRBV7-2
TGTGCCAGCAGCCCGGACTATCTCCAAGAGACCCAGTACTTC
CASSPDYLQETQYF
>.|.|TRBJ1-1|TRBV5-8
TGTGCCAGCAGGGGACACATGAACACTGAAGCTTTCTTT
CASRGHMNTEAFF
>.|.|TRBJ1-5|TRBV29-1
TGCAGCGTTGGGGTACCCCTCTCTTCTGAAAGAGGGGGTGACTTGGGCAATCAGCCCCAGCATTTT
CSVGVPLSSERGGDLGNQPQHF
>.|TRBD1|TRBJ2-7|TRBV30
TGTGCCTGGAGTGTTGGGACAGGGAGCCACGAGCAGTACTTC
CAWSVGTGSHEQYF
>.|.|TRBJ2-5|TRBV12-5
TGTGCTAGTGGTAAAGGGGGTTCGGAGACCCAGTACTTC
CASGKGGSETQYF